These T cell receptor beta chains were read from a single sample in a study of cytomegalovirus exposure and HLA in healthy donors. Profiling relied on immunoSEQ multiplex PCR, and the TCRdb table lists in-frame clones only, not all of them. The data hold roughly 80,000 clones, with around 80% observed a single time. The sample comprised PBMCs. These TCRs come from a male donor in good health and CMV-seropositive. Both conserved end residues are part of each CDR3. A D gene is named only where the DNA matches it firmly. Clone size is shown for a subset of rows, as once, few, many or a class of expanded clone.

abundance | j_gene | v_gene | d_gene | CDR3nt | CDR3aa
NA | TRBJ2-7 | TRBV7-3 | NA | TGTGCCAGCAGTCTGAGACACCCGACGGGGGAGCAGTACTTC | CASSLRHPTGEQYF
NA | TRBJ2-7 | TRBV5-3 | NA | TGTGCCAGAAGCTTCCCCAGCTCCTACGAGCAGTACTTC | CARSFPSSYEQYF
NA | TRBJ1-1 | TRBV10-3 | NA | TGTGCCATCAGTGAGTCGACCAGGGTTGGGACTGAAGCTTTCTTT | CAISESTRVGTEAFF
NA | TRBJ1-1 | TRBV21-1 | NA | TGTGCCAGCAGCAAAGAGGGCAGGGATCACACTGAAGCTTTCTTT | CASSKEGRDHTEAFF
NA | TRBJ2-7 | TRBV7-2 | TRBD1 | TGTGCCAGCGCACAGGGGGGTCGACCCGAGCAGTACTTC | CASAQGGRPEQYF
few | TRBJ1-1 | TRBV12-5 | NA | TGTGCTAGTGGTTTGGTACGATTAGGTATAGGGGGCACTGAAGCTTTCTTT | CASGLVRLGIGGTEAFF
NA | TRBJ2-7 | TRBV9 | TRBD2 | TGTGCCAGCAGCCCGCCGAGCGGGAGCTACGAGCAGTACTTC | CASSPPSGSYEQYF
NA | TRBJ2-3 | TRBV11-2 | TRBD2 | TGTGCCAGCAGGACGACTAGCGGGGGGGCACCAGATACGCAGTATTTT | CASRTTSGGAPDTQYF
NA | TRBJ2-2 | TRBV28 | NA | TGTGCCAGCCAAAACACCGGGGAGCTGTTTTTT | CASQNTGELFF
NA | TRBJ1-5 | TRBV19 | NA | TGTGCCAGTAGTGGGGGGGGCTGGAGCAATCAGCCCCAGCATTTT | CASSGGGWSNQPQHF
NA | TRBJ2-7 | TRBV7-9 | NA | TGTTCCAGCAGCTTAAGCGTTGGAGGGTATCTTTACGAGCAGTACTTC | CSSSLSVGGYLYEQYF
NA | TRBJ1-2 | TRBV25-1 | TRBD1 | TGTGCCAGCAGTGATTCCGGGACAGATTTAAGGGGCTACACCTTC | CASSDSGTDLRGYTF
NA | TRBJ2-3 | TRBV6-5 | NA | TGTGCCAGCAATAACAGGGAAACAGATACGCAGTATTTT | CASNNRETDTQYF
few | TRBJ1-5 | TRBV30 | NA | TGTGCCTGGAGCCCGAAGTTAGGGGGCAATCAGCCCCAGCATTTT | CAWSPKLGGNQPQHF
NA | TRBJ1-2 | TRBV5-1 | TRBD1 | TGCGCCAGCAGCTTGAAAGGGACAGGGCCTAACTATGGCTACACCTTC | CASSLKGTGPNYGYTF
NA | TRBJ1-5 | TRBV7-5 | NA | TGTGTCAGAAGCTCGGGGGGTGGAGGGGGAAATCAGCCCCAGCATTTT | CVRSSGGGGGNQPQHF
NA | TRBJ2-7 | TRBV4-2 | NA | TGTGCCAGCAGCGGAACCGACAGGAGACTCTACGAGCAGTACTTC | CASSGTDRRLYEQYF
NA | TRBJ2-7 | TRBV4-1 | NA | TGCGCCAGCAGCCATTTAGACAGGAGAAGCTCCTACGAGCAGTACTTC | CASSHLDRRSSYEQYF
NA | TRBJ1-5 | TRBV5-1 | NA | TGCGCCAGCAGCCCTTACCCAAGAGGAGTCAATCAGCCCCAGCATTTT | CASSPYPRGVNQPQHF
NA | TRBJ2-7 | TRBV25-1 | NA | TGTGCCAGCAGTGAAACAGGTGTTTCCTACGAGCAGTACTTC | CASSETGVSYEQYF
NA | TRBJ2-7 | TRBV5-4 | NA | TGTGCCAGCAGCTTTGGTGTGCCAGGGTCCTACGAGCAGTACTTC | CASSFGVPGSYEQYF
NA | TRBJ2-5 | TRBV7-3 | TRBD1 | TGTGCCAGCAGCTCGGGACAGCAAGAGACCCAGTACTTC | CASSSGQQETQYF
NA | TRBJ1-2 | TRBV27 | TRBD1 | TGTGCCAGCAGTGGTACCCGGGACAGGGGGCATGACTATGGCTACACCTTC | CASSGTRDRGHDYGYTF
NA | TRBJ1-3 | TRBV7-2 | NA | TGTGCCAGCAGCTTCCGATGGACAGCTGGAAACACCATATATTTT | CASSFRWTAGNTIYF
NA | TRBJ1-1 | TRBV15 | NA | TGTGCCACCAGCAGGGGGGAGGCAGACTACATGAACACTGAAGCTTTCTTT | CATSRGEADYMNTEAFF
NA | TRBJ2-7 | TRBV7-2 | TRBD2 | TGTGCCAGCAGCTTAGCAGTGACTAGCGGGAGGGACTACGAGCAGTACTTC | CASSLAVTSGRDYEQYF
once | TRBJ2-7 | TRBV7-8 | TRBD1 | TGTGCCAGCAGCTTAGGACAGGGGGCCAGGGGCGAGCAGTACTTC | CASSLGQGARGEQYF
NA | TRBJ2-2 | TRBV5-4 | NA | TGTGCCAGCAGCCCTACTGGCGGTATCACCGGGGAGCTGTTTTTT | CASSPTGGITGELFF
few | TRBJ1-1 | TRBV15 | NA | TGTGCCACCAGCAGAGATCACTCAAGCACTGAAGCTTTCTTT | CATSRDHSSTEAFF
NA | TRBJ1-5 | TRBV7-9 | TRBD1 | TGTGCCAGCAGCCCGTGGACAGGGGACGACCAGCCCCAGCATTTT | CASSPWTGDDQPQHF
few | TRBJ1-1 | TRBV27 | NA | TGTGCCAGCAGCCGAAAGGGGGGGGTAAGGACTGAAGCTTTCTTT | CASSRKGGVRTEAFF
NA | TRBJ2-7 | TRBV6-5 | NA | TGTGCCAGCAGTGCCCGCGGGGCGGGGCTTTACGAGCAGTACTTC | CASSARGAGLYEQYF
NA | TRBJ1-2 | TRBV30 | NA | TGTGCCTGGAGCGTACTCCGCTCCTATGGCTACACCTTC | CAWSVLRSYGYTF
few | TRBJ1-1 | TRBV6-5 | NA | TGTGCCAGCAGTTACGACGGGGAGGTGGCTGAAGCTTTCTTT | CASSYDGEVAEAFF
NA | TRBJ2-7 | TRBV6-5 | NA | TGTGCCAGCAGTTACTCGACAGTTAAGGGCTACGAGCAGTACTTC | CASSYSTVKGYEQYF
NA | TRBJ2-7 | TRBV6-1 | NA | TGTGCCAGCAGTCGCAGGGACTACGAGCAGTACTTC | CASSRRDYEQYF
NA | TRBJ1-1 | TRBV5-6 | TRBD1 | TGTGCCAGCAGCTTGGTTGCAGGGGGCGTCACTGAAGCTTTCTTT | CASSLVAGGVTEAFF
NA | TRBJ2-1 | TRBV9 | NA | TGTGCCAGCAGCGTAGGCTCAGGGTGGAATGAGCAGTTCTTC | CASSVGSGWNEQFF
NA | TRBJ1-3 | TRBV18 | NA | TGTGCCAGCTCACCACCGGGGGGTCTCTCTGGAAACACCATATATTTT | CASSPPGGLSGNTIYF
NA | TRBJ2-7 | TRBV7-9 | TRBD2 | TGTGCCAGCAGTCCTAGCGGGAGGGTAGCGGGCGAGCAGTACTTC | CASSPSGRVAGEQYF
NA | TRBJ2-2 | TRBV11-3 | TRBD1 | TGTGCCAGCAGCTTATCCAGGGGGCTTAACGGGGAGCTGTTTTTT | CASSLSRGLNGELFF
NA | TRBJ2-5 | TRBV5-6 | TRBD1 | TGTGCCAGCAGCTCGAATACCAGGGGGCGGGAGACCCAGTACTTC | CASSSNTRGRETQYF
NA | TRBJ2-5 | TRBV14 | NA | TGTGCCAGCAGCAACCCGGCGGAGGGAGAGACCCAGTACTTC | CASSNPAEGETQYF
NA | TRBJ2-7 | TRBV13 | TRBD2 | TGTGCCAGCAGCCCAGGGACTAGACGAGCCTACGAGCAGTACTTC | CASSPGTRRAYEQYF
few | TRBJ2-7 | TRBV4-2 | NA | TGTGCCAGCAGCGAACAGGCCGGAGAATACGAGCAGTACTTC | CASSEQAGEYEQYF
NA | TRBJ2-7 | TRBV19 | TRBD1 | TGTGCCAGTAGTACCCTGGGACAGGGAAAAAACCTCGAGCAGTACTTC | CASSTLGQGKNLEQYF
NA | TRBJ2-7 | TRBV5-1 | TRBD2 | TGCGCCAGCAGGTTTGGACTAGCGGGGGGAGCGTACGAGCAGTACTTC | CASRFGLAGGAYEQYF
NA | TRBJ1-2 | TRBV4-3 | TRBD1 | TGCGCCAGCAGCCAAGAAGGGACAGGGCTAAGTGGCTACACCTTC | CASSQEGTGLSGYTF